The sequence of this T cell receptor beta chain was determined in a study of T cell responses to AZD1222 COVID-19 vaccine. The assay was immunoSEQ multiplex PCR, and TCRdb's table has in-frame clones only and misses some. Among 43,000 or so clones listed, 90% were seen once. J gave up 3 bases and V 1 base, and 5 bases lay outside the gene matches. CDR1 and CDR2 (germline): SGHNT, YENEEA. This CDR3 contains 17 residues. Regarding this clone: Its antigen remains unknown.

Study findings and constraints: It was only a handful of AZD1222 recipients who were seropositive at baseline.

This chain joins TRBV11-3 and TRBJ2-3; 12 bases are a match to TRBD2. Sequencing was performed on peripheral blood, taken 28 days after the second AZD1222 dose. This sequence originates from an adult who received the AZD1222 COVID-19 vaccine. The CDR3 nucleotides are TGTGCCAGCAGCTTAGCCCTAGCGGGGGGGCGTACAGATACGCAGTATTTT. Translation: CASSLALAGGRTDTQYF.